Following are 8 T cell receptor beta chains from one sample sequenced in a study of T cell repertoires in cytomegalovirus infection. TCRdb analysed the reads with MiXCR anew, one entry per CDR3 protein. The sample records around 190,000 distinct CDR3 sequences, approximately 15% being singletons. Sequencing input: PBMCs. These receptor sequences come from a human donor in good health (CMV status not recorded). Some clones in this sample may be carry-over from other donors' samples.

This clonotype came up a few times. V usage is TRBV27 and J usage is TRBJ2-1; 8 nucleotides agree with TRBD2. Germline assignment: CDR1 MNHEY and CDR2 SMNVEV (reference sequence). With 6 bases clipped from V and 2 bases from J, the junction kept 12 bases outside the gene matches. CDR3 size: 17 residues. The CDR3 protein is CASSSLGSGVTYNEQFF. The CDR3 DNA reads TGTGCCAGCAGCTCCCTCGGTAGCGGGGTAACCTACAATGAGCAGTTCTTC.

This clonotype was detected many times. V gene TRBV7-2 combines with J gene TRBJ2-3; perhaps TRBD2 as D (6 bases). V was pared by 1 base and J by 6 bases, with 20 bases between. This CDR3 region has 17 residues. From germline, CDR1 is SGHTA and CDR2 FQGNSA. For the CDR3, the DNA is TGTGCCAGCAGCTTAGTAAATCGGTTGGGGGGAGCGGATACGCAGTATTTT. Encoded protein: CASSLVNRLGGADTQYF.

This clonotype was observed at least ten times. The chain combines TRBV19 with TRBJ1-5; unclear D gene. The germline V and J ends were trimmed by 9 bases and 7 bases, with 10 bases remaining between them. Germline V gene data show CDR1 as LNHDA and CDR2 as SQIVND (reference sequence). This CDR3 comprises 11 residues. DNA for the CDR3: TGTGCCAGCAGCTCGGGGCAGCCCCAGCATTTT. This gives the protein CASSSGQPQHF.

This chain links TRBV7-9 with TRBJ1-3; no reliable D call. This CDR3 is built from 16 residues. Trimming removed 3 bases at V and 3 bases at J, with 15 bases between. Germline assignment: CDR1 SEHNR and CDR2 FQNEAQ (reference sequence). CDR3 DNA: TGTGCCAGCAGCTTTTTGCTGGGCCTGGGTGGAAACACCATATATTTT. It encodes CASSFLLGLGGNTIYF.

This clonotype has a count of ten or more. The rearrangement joins TRBV7-2 to TRBJ1-2; D uncertain. This CDR3 spans 12 amino acids. CDR1 is SGHTA and CDR2 is FQGNSA in the germline V gene. Trimming removed 3 bases from V and 5 bases from J, with 7 bases in between. The CDR3 reads CASSFYSYGYTF. CDR3 bases: TGTGCCAGCAGCTTTTACAGTTATGGCTACACCTTC.

The chain carries TRBV5-4 and TRBJ1-1, with 10 bases aligning to TRBD1. J lost 1 base, V lost 2 bases, and 5 bases had no gene match. CDR3 length: 16 amino acids. Germline V gives CDR1 SGHNT, CDR2 YYREEE (reference sequence). CDR3 amino acids: CASSFPGQGGNTEAFF. CDR3 coding DNA: TGTGCCAGCAGCTTCCCTGGACAGGGGGGGAACACTGAAGCTTTCTTT.

Only one count was recorded for this clonotype. The chain recombines TRBV29-1 with TRBJ2-7, with a tentative D call TRBD1 (6 bases). The CDR3 runs 12 residues. CDR1 and CDR2 from the germline V gene are SQVTM and ANQGSEA. The V gene lost 4 bases and the J gene lost 4 bases, with 11 bases spanning the gap. CDR3 nucleotides: TGCAGCGTTGCCGAGAGGGGGTACGAGCAGTACTTC. This sequence encodes CSVAERGYEQYF.

This clonotype was recorded only once. The chain couples TRBV6-2 or TRBV6-3 to TRBJ2-7; D is unclear. This CDR3 is 15 amino acids long. Trimming removed 6 bases from V and 0 bases from J, with 15 bases in between. Looked up from germline, CDR1 is MNHEY and CDR2 is SVGEGT. The CDR3 sequence: CASSRLGGASYEQYF. The CDR3 coding sequence is TGTGCCAGCAGCCGCCTGGGCGGTGCCTCCTACGAGCAGTACTTC.